The 30 T cell receptor beta chains reported below all come from one sample, sequenced in a study of T-cell reconstitution after alpha-beta-depleted transplantation in children. As it was prepared, the TCRbeta library received unique molecular identifiers. Using its own MiXCR run on the PCR reads, TCRdb lists one record per CDR3 protein. The repertoire has around 370,000 distinct CDR3 sequences, around 15% of them found once; the top ten carry roughly 40%. The sample was PBMCs, mostly from graft donor cells, taken 360 days after TCRalphabeta/CD19-depleted stem cell transplant. These receptors originate from a male patient between 2 and 9 years old who had a stem cell transplant for acute lymphoblastic leukemia, so the T cells may come from the graft donor.

The J gene is TRBJ2-1, the V gene TRBV29-1; tentatively, D is TRBD1 (6 bases). The CDR3 sequence is 12 residues long. Trimming took off 5 bases at V and 10 bases at J, with 15 bases between the two ends. Germline V gene lookup returns CDR1 SQVTM and CDR2 ANQGSEA. CDR3 sequence (DNA): TGCAGCGTTAGGGGGAGTAGGTACGAGCAGTTCTTC. Residues: CSVRGSRYEQFF.

The table lists this clonotype with many counts. J is TRBJ2-7 and V is TRBV2, with D possibly being TRBD1 or TRBD2 (5 bases each). The CDR3 is 14 residues long. V was shortened by 5 bases and J by 5 bases, with 16 bases between the two germline ends. From germline, CDR1 is SNHLY and CDR2 FYNNEI. CDR3 sequence: CASSPGGLGDEQYF. In nucleotides, the CDR3 is TGTGCCAGCAGTCCGGGTGGGCTGGGGGACGAGCAGTACTTC.

This clonotype appeared a few times. This chain's CDR3 is CASSFRPHELAGALLSYEQYF. CDR3 in DNA: TGTGCCAGCAGTTTTAGGCCCCATGAACTAGCGGGGGCCCTCCTCTCCTACGAGCAGTACTTC. The chain uses TRBV12-3 or TRBV12-4 and TRBJ2-7; 11 bases map to TRBD2. The CDR3 totals 21 residues. Germline trimming cut 3 bases from V and 0 bases from J; bases unmatched to any gene: 19.

The chain joins TRBV28 to TRBJ2-7, with D maybe TRBD2 (6 bases). In germline, CDR1 is MDHEN, CDR2 SYDVKM. The CDR3 consists of 15 residues. V was clipped by 2 bases and J by 5 bases, with 16 bases between them. CDR3 region: CASSLLGSTIHEQYF. For the CDR3, the DNA is TGTGCCAGCAGTTTACTCGGGAGTACAATCCACGAGCAGTACTTC.

The chain employs TRBV5-1 and TRBJ2-7; 7 nucleotides match TRBD2. The CDR3 loop spans 13 amino acids. V was clipped by 7 bases and J by 1 base; unmatched bases: 5. Looked up from germline, CDR1 is SGHRS and CDR2 is YFSETQ. The CDR3 spells CASRLATSYEQYF. As DNA, the CDR3 is TGCGCCAGCCGACTAGCTACTTCCTACGAGCAGTACTTC.

This chain links TRBV28 with TRBJ1-2; TRBD1 aligns across 9 bases. J gave up 8 bases and V 3 bases, and 4 bases lay outside the gene matches. CDR3 length: 13 residues. Germline V gives CDR1 MDHEN, CDR2 SYDVKM. The CDR3 nucleotides are TGTGCCAGCAGTTTGGGGACAGGGATCGGCTACACCTTC. This encodes CASSLGTGIGYTF.

The sample holds one count of this clonotype. This sequence joins TRBV29-1 and TRBJ1-1; TRBD1 matches at 7 bases. Looked up from germline, CDR1 is SQVTM and CDR2 is ANQGSEA. The CDR3 spans 14 residues. The V segment lost 3 bases and the J segment 5 bases; nucleotides outside the gene matches: 9. DNA for the CDR3: TGCAGCGTTGAGGACAACAGGGGTTGGACTGAAGCTTTCTTT. Protein product: CSVEDNRGWTEAFF.

V usage is TRBV5-1 and J usage is TRBJ2-1; D gene ambiguous. The V gene lost 4 bases and the J gene lost 1 base, with 12 bases spanning the gap. This CDR3 comprises 15 residues. Per germline, CDR1 SGHRS and CDR2 YFSETQ. The CDR3 DNA is TGCGCCAGCAGCGTGAGTAGTTATTCCTACAATGAGCAGTTCTTC. Its translation is CASSVSSYSYNEQFF.

This chain's CDR3 is CSARLAGVTDTQYF. The CDR3 DNA reads as TGCAGTGCCCGACTAGCGGGAGTCACAGATACGCAGTATTTT. This chain connects TRBV20-1 to TRBJ2-3, with TRBD2 identical over 12 bases. The germline V gene encodes CDR1 DFQATT and CDR2 SNEGSKA (reference sequence). The CDR3 runs to 14 residues. V shed 6 bases, J shed 2 bases, and the junction held 3 bases outside the gene matches.

This clonotype was counted a few times. The genes are TRBV11-1 and TRBJ2-1, with 9 bases matching TRBD1. The junction had 17 bases not matched to a gene; V was cut back by 3 bases and J by 2 bases. Germline values: CDR1 SGHAT, CDR2 FQDESV (reference sequence). The CDR3 is 20 amino acids. The CDR3 nucleotides read TGTGCCAGCAGCTTCCCGGGAAACCGGGACAGGGCTGGGACCTACAATGAGCAGTTCTTC. Translating it yields CASSFPGNRDRAGTYNEQFF.

This clonotype was found a few times. This chain joins TRBV6-2 or TRBV6-3 and TRBJ2-2; 10 bases line up with TRBD2. CDR3 size: 15 residues. In germline, CDR1 is MNHEY, CDR2 SVGEGT. Unmatched junction bases numbered 7, after V lost 11 bases and J lost 1 base. The CDR3 nucleotides read TGTGCCCCCAGAAAGCGGGAGGGGAACACCGGGGAGCTGTTTTTT. Its protein is CAPRKREGNTGELFF.

This rearrangement joins TRBV6-1 to TRBJ1-5, with D possibly TRBD1 on 5 matching bases. The CDR3 loop spans 15 amino acids. V lost 7 bases and J 6 bases, leaving 19 bases between the germline ends. Germline values: CDR1 MNHNS, CDR2 SASEGT. DNA for the CDR3: TGTGCCAGCATCGGGGCCGGCCCATCGGGTCAGCCCCAGCATTTT. It specifies CASIGAGPSGQPQHF.

This clonotype was counted only a few times. This chain links TRBV7-8 with TRBJ2-2; D not certain. The CDR3 covers 15 residues. Between the trimmed V and J ends, which lost 7 bases and 5 bases, there was a span of 17 bases. Germline V gives CDR1 SGHVS, CDR2 FQNEAQ. The CDR3 region has the DNA TGTGCCAGCAACCCCGGTTCCCCAGGTACCGGGGAGCTGTTTTTT. Translation gives CASNPGSPGTGELFF.

The V call is TRBV28, the J call TRBJ2-7, with 10 bases that match TRBD1. Germline V gene data show CDR1 as MDHEN and CDR2 as SYDVKM. V lost 7 bases, J lost 4 bases, and 16 bases stayed unmatched. The CDR3 extends over 17 amino acids. CDR3 region: CASTRGQGRCRGYEQYF. For the CDR3, the DNA is TGTGCCAGCACCCGGGGACAGGGGAGATGTCGGGGTTACGAGCAGTACTTC.

The sample holds many counts of this clonotype. The chain recombines TRBV7-9 with TRBJ2-3, with D possibly TRBD1 on 5 matching bases. Germline CDR1 is SEHNR and CDR2 is FQNEAQ (reference sequence). The V end was cut by 1 base, the J end by 2 bases, with 10 bases between. The CDR3 contains 15 residues. CDR3 bases: TGTGCCAGCAGCTTAGGACAGTCCTACACAGATACGCAGTATTTT. The encoded protein is CASSLGQSYTDTQYF.

J is TRBJ2-7 and V is TRBV9, with 11 bases aligning to TRBD2. The germline CDR1 and CDR2 sequences are SGDLS and YYNGEE. The CDR3 totals 24 residues. V shed 2 bases and J 4 bases; nucleotides not matched to a gene: 32. In DNA form, the CDR3 reads TGTGCCAGCAGCGTGCCTCGGGACAGTGAGTTAAGATGGACTAGCGGGCCGCCCCCTTACGAGCAGTACTTC. Translating gives CASSVPRDSELRWTSGPPPYEQYF.

This clonotype has just a few counts. The chain recombines TRBV4-3 with TRBJ2-1, with 10 bases matching TRBD2. Germline CDR1 LGHNA, CDR2 YSLEER. The CDR3 covers 17 residues. The J segment lost 4 bases and the V segment lost 1 base, leaving 7 bases of the junction unmatched. In DNA, the CDR3 is TGCGCCAGCAGCCAAGCAGCGGGACTAGCGCTTTACAATGAGCAGTTCTTC. Translating it yields CASSQAAGLALYNEQFF.

The genes are TRBV4-3 and TRBJ2-1; 11 bases match TRBD2. V was clipped by 0 bases and J by 0 bases; unmatched bases: 4. Germline CDR1 LGHNA, CDR2 YSLEER. The length of the CDR3 is 18 residues. The CDR3 region is CASSQDAGTSGSYNEQFF. The CDR3 region has the DNA TGCGCCAGCAGCCAAGACGCCGGGACTAGCGGCTCCTACAATGAGCAGTTCTTC.

This clonotype was observed at least ten times. The CDR3 spells CASSFLTLGGANTGELFF. The CDR3 coding sequence is TGTGCCAGCAGCTTTCTTACCCTCGGCGGAGCGAACACCGGGGAGCTGTTTTTT. This chain joins TRBV11-2 and TRBJ2-2; D gene uncertain. CDR1 and CDR2 (germline): SGHAT, FQNNGV. Trimming left V 3 bases short and J 0 bases short, with 17 bases between. The CDR3 is 18 amino acids.

DNA for the CDR3: TGTGCCAGCAGCGTAGATCTTGGCAATGAGCAGTTCTTC. It encodes CASSVDLGNEQFF. The chain combines TRBV9 with TRBJ2-1; D unresolved. Trimming removed 0 bases at V and 6 bases at J, with 7 bases between. The germline V gene has CDR1 SGDLS and CDR2 YYNGEE. This CDR3 is built from 13 residues.

This clonotype was counted a few times. The chain employs TRBV7-2 and TRBJ2-1, with 12 nucleotides matching TRBD2. The V segment lost 5 bases and the J segment 6 bases; nucleotides outside the gene matches: 5. CDR1 and CDR2 (germline): SGHTA, FQGNSA. The CDR3 is 15 residues long. As DNA, the CDR3 is TGTGCCAGCAGCATCCGGACTAGCGGGATCAATGAGCAGTTCTTC. The encoded protein is CASSIRTSGINEQFF.

This clonotype was detected only a few times. The chain carries TRBV20-1 and TRBJ1-2, with 9 bases lining up with TRBD1. The ends lost 6 bases at V and 4 bases at J; junction bases unmatched: 12. The CDR3 is 15 amino acids. Germline values: CDR1 DFQATT, CDR2 SNEGSKA (reference sequence). In DNA form, the CDR3 reads TGCAGTGCGCCCCGACGGGACAGGGTTTCCTATGGCTACACCTTC. Translating it yields CSAPRRDRVSYGYTF.

This clonotype was seen more than once but under ten times. The genes are TRBV20-1 and TRBJ2-1, with TRBD2 matching over 14 bases. Germline CDR1 is DFQATT and CDR2 is SNEGSKA (reference sequence). There are 15 residues in the CDR3. V shed 0 bases and J 7 bases; nucleotides not matched to a gene: 2. Here the CDR3 reads CSARDGTSGSNEQFF. The CDR3 region has the DNA TGCAGTGCTAGAGATGGGACTAGCGGGAGTAATGAGCAGTTCTTC.

The chain combines TRBV9 with TRBJ2-1; TRBD2 agrees at 9 bases. The CDR3 runs to 15 residues. V dropped 0 bases and J dropped 8; count of bases not matched to a gene: 6. CDR1 is SGDLS and CDR2 is YYNGEE in the germline V gene. CDR3 in DNA: TGTGCCAGCAGCGTAGAAGTAGCGGGAGAAGATGAGCAGTTCTTC. Translated: CASSVEVAGEDEQFF.

J is TRBJ2-1 and V is TRBV29-1, with TRBD2 matching over 13 bases. The CDR3 extends over 15 amino acids. V shed 2 bases, J shed 9 bases, and the junction held 7 bases outside the gene matches. Germline CDR1 and CDR2: SQVTM and ANQGSEA. The CDR3 DNA reads as TGCAGCGTTGAAACCGGGACTAGCGGGATGGGTGAGCAGTTCTTC. Protein: CSVETGTSGMGEQFF.

This clonotype appeared a few times. V usage is TRBV7-6 and J usage is TRBJ1-1; 10 nucleotides agree with TRBD1. J lost 3 bases, V lost 5 bases, and 6 bases had no gene match. CDR1 SGHVS and CDR2 FNYEAQ come from the germline V gene. This CDR3 spans 15 amino acids. This CDR3 reads CASSPWDRGYTEAFF. The CDR3, as DNA: TGTGCCAGCAGCCCCTGGGACAGGGGCTACACTGAAGCTTTCTTT. The full variable domain, in which reference TRBV7-6 and TRBJ1-1 provide the parts outside the CDR3, is GAGVSQSPRYKVTKRGQDVALRCDPISGHVSLYWYRQALGQGPEFLTYFNYEAQQDKSGLPNDRFSAERPEGSISTLTIQRTEQRDSAMYRCASSPWDRGYTEAFFGQGTRLTVV.

This clonotype was detected many times. CDR3 DNA: TGCGCCAGCAGCCAAGAACTTGGAGGACAGGGACGCTCACCCCTCCACTTT. It is translated as CASSQELGGQGRSPLHF. The chain uses TRBV4-1 and TRBJ1-6; TRBD1 matches at 8 bases. V was clipped by 0 bases and J by 10 bases; unmatched bases: 11. The germline V gene has CDR1 MGHRA and CDR2 YSYEKL. The CDR3 totals 17 residues.

This clonotype was recorded at least ten times. The gene calls are TRBV24-1 and TRBJ2-3; 10 positions agree with TRBD1. Germline V gives CDR1 KGHDR, CDR2 SFDVKD. Unmatched junction bases numbered 10, after V lost 5 bases and J lost 0 bases. The CDR3 has 18 amino acids. Here the CDR3 DNA reads TGTGCCACCAGTGTGGGACAGGGGACAGCTATTAGCACAGATACGCAGTATTTT. It yields the protein CATSVGQGTAISTDTQYF.

The genes are TRBV7-9 and TRBJ2-6, with no clear D. CDR1 is SEHNR, CDR2 FQNEAQ, per germline (reference sequence). The CDR3 totals 14 residues. The V gene lost 3 bases and the J gene lost 1 base, with 4 bases spanning the gap. CDR3 protein: CASSFSSGANVLTF. In nucleotides, the CDR3 is TGTGCCAGCAGCTTCTCTTCTGGGGCCAACGTCCTGACTTTC.

A single count supports this clonotype. V and J are TRBV2 and TRBJ2-7, with a possible D match to TRBD2 (6 bases). This CDR3 spans 19 amino acids. V gave up 2 bases and J gave up 0 bases, with 23 bases separating them. Looked up from germline, CDR1 is SNHLY and CDR2 is FYNNEI. The CDR3 coding sequence is TGTGCCAGCAGTGAATTGCGGAGTTGGGGGACTTCAGGCTCCTACGAGCAGTACTTC. Amino acids: CASSELRSWGTSGSYEQYF.